The TCR beta chain described here comes from a study of early T cells in non-severe SARS-CoV-2 infection. TCRdb ran MiXCR on the 5' RACE reads and lists one entry per CDR3 protein. There are tens of thousands of distinct CDR3 sequences in the sample; about 15% occur only once, and over 4% lies in the top ten. J gave up 0 bases and V 8 bases, and 10 bases lay outside the gene matches. CDR3 length: 17 residues. Germline CDR1 is MNHEY and CDR2 is SVGEGT. The specimen was whole blood, collected at baseline. The chain employs TRBV6-2 or TRBV6-3 and TRBJ2-6; 7 nucleotides match TRBD1. The receptor was derived from an adult who was a healthcare worker with PCR-confirmed SARS-CoV-2 infection or an uninfected control (not recorded which). The CDR3 region is CASGEDRHISGANVLTF. The CDR3 DNA sequence: TGTGCCAGCGGAGAGGACAGGCATATCTCTGGGGCCAACGTCCTGACTTTC.